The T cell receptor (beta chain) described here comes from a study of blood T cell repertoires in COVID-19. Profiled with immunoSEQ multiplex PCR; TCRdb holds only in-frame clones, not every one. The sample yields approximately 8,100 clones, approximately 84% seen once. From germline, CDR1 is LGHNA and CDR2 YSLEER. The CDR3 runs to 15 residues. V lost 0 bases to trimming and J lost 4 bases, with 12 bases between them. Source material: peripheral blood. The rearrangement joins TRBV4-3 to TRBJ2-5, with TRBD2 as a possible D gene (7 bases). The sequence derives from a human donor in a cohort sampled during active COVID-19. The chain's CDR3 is CASSQDRGAGETQYF. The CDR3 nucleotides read TGCGCCAGCAGCCAAGATCGGGGGGCGGGAGAGACCCAGTACTTC.